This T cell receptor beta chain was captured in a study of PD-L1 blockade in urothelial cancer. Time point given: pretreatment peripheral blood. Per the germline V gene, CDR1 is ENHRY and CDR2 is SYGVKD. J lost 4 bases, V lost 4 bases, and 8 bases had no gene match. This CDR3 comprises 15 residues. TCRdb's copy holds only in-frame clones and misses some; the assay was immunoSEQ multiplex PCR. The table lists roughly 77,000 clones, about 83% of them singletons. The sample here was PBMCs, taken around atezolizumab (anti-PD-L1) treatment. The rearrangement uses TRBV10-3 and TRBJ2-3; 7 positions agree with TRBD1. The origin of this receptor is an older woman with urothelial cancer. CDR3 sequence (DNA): TGTGCCATCAGTGCGGAGACAGGGATCCCAGATACGCAGTATTTT. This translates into CAISAETGIPDTQYF.